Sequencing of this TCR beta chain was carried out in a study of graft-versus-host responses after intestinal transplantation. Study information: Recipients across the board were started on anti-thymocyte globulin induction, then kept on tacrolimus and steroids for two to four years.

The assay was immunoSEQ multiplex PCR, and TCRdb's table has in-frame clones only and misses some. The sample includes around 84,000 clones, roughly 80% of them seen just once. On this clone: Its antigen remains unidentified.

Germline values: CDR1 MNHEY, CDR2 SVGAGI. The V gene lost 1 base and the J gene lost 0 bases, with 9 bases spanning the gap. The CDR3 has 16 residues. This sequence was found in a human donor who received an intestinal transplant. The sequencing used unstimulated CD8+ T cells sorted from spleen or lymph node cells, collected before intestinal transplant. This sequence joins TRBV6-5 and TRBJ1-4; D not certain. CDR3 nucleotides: TGTGCCAGCAGTTACTTCGCCCCTCCAACTAATGAAAAACTGTTTTTT. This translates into CASSYFAPPTNEKLFF.